The sequence of this T cell receptor beta chain was determined in a study of monozygotic twins with inflammatory bowel disease. General study findings and limits: Against healthy co-twins, IBD patients had lower TCRbeta diversity (measured by inverse Simpson).

Each TCR library used about 3,500 ng of total RNA. One entry per CDR3 protein, without DNA, is what TCRdb gives after re-calling the 5' RACE reads. This sample's table has approximately 100,000 distinct CDR3 sequences. Blood samples, whole and unsorted for T cells, yielded the isolated total RNA. On this clonotype itself: Antigen unknown.

Germline CDR1 SEHNR, CDR2 FQNEAQ (reference sequence). The CDR3 has 16 amino acids. The sequence was obtained from a human donor with ulcerative colitis or Crohn's disease, or a healthy co-twin of an affected twin (not recorded which). Material: blood. The V call is TRBV7-9, the J call TRBJ1-5; TCRdb's D gene call, TRBD1, goes unchecked for lack of DNA. The CDR3 reads CASSFWVGDSNQPQHF.